These 9 T cell receptor beta chains were all obtained from the same sample, sequenced in a study of vaccination and CD4 T cells after COVID-19. Specified treatment: approximately nine-day PBMC culture with coronavirus spike peptide pools or control peptides (ViraFEST assay). CD4+ T lymphocytes from the unexposed donor were collected before the COVID-19 pandemic (2011-2018). With the Oncomine TCR Beta short-read assay, DNA from cultured CD4+ T cells was sequenced. From cultured CD4+ T cells, genomic DNA was extracted. Via MiXCR, TCRdb re-called the PCR reads, giving one row per CDR3 protein. Among about 7,800 distinct CDR3 sequences listed, 41% were seen once. What these receptors recognize is not known. The sample was CD4+ T cells from blood, cultured in vitro. These receptors were obtained from a human donor in good health.

The chain employs TRBV12-3 or TRBV12-4 and TRBJ2-7, with 10 bases lining up with TRBD1. This CDR3 has 15 residues. Trimming took 3 bases from V and 9 from J; bases not matched to a gene: 11. As DNA, the CDR3 is TGTGCCAGCAGTTTTAGGGACAGGGGCCGTGCTGGGCAGTACTTC. This translates into CASSFRDRGRAGQYF.

This clonotype occurred a few times. This chain connects TRBV7-9 to TRBJ2-3, with D perhaps matching TRBD1 or TRBD2 (5 bases each). Looked up from germline, CDR1 is SEHNR and CDR2 is FQNEAQ (reference sequence). This CDR3 comprises 14 residues. V was shortened by 6 bases and J by 2 bases, with 12 bases between the two germline ends. The DNA of the CDR3 is TGTGCCAGCAGGTTGGCCGGGACCACAGATACGCAGTATTTT. Its translation: CASRLAGTTDTQYF. The full variable domain, rest sourced from reference TRBV7-9 and TRBJ2-3, is DTGVSQNPRHKITKRGQNVTFRCDPISEHNRLYWYRQTLGQGPEFLTYFQNEAQLEKSRLLSDRFSAERPKGSFSTLEIQRTEQGDSAMYLCASRLAGTTDTQYFGPGTRLTVL.

In this sample, this clonotype turned up a few times. V is TRBV20-1 and J is TRBJ2-4; 7 positions match TRBD1. J was trimmed by 6 bases and V by 8 bases; bases with no gene match: 10. Germline V gene sequence: CDR1 DFQATT, CDR2 SNEGSKA (reference sequence). The CDR3 length is 13 residues. The CDR3: CSTFNPGGNIQYF. CDR3 nucleotide sequence: TGCAGTACCTTTAACCCAGGGGGAAACATTCAGTACTTC.

This clonotype is classed as large (0.1 to 1%). The gene calls are TRBV7-6 and TRBJ2-3; D may correspond to TRBD1 or TRBD2 (6 bases each). The V gene lost 6 bases and the J gene lost 1 base, with 11 bases spanning the gap. CDR1 and CDR2 from the germline V gene are SGHVS and FNYEAQ. The length of the CDR3 is 14 residues. The CDR3 region is CASRGGFGTDTQYF. The CDR3, as DNA: TGTGCCAGCAGAGGGGGGTTCGGCACAGATACGCAGTATTTT.

This sequence joins TRBV7-9 and TRBJ2-5, with 9 bases fitting TRBD2. The germline gives CDR1 SEHNR, CDR2 FQNEAQ (reference sequence). J was trimmed by 4 bases and V by 1 base; bases with no gene match: 7. The CDR3 has 16 amino acids. The CDR3 DNA is TGTGCCAGCAGCTTAGTACGGCGGGAGGGAGGAGAGACCCAGTACTTC. It translates to CASSLVRREGGETQYF.

In its sample, this clonotype was seen a few times. The J gene is TRBJ1-2, the V gene TRBV29-1, with 9 bases matching TRBD1. The germline CDR1 and CDR2 sequences are SQVTM and ANQGSEA. CDR3 length: 12 amino acids. The J segment lost 6 bases and the V segment lost 6 bases, leaving 5 bases of the junction unmatched. The CDR3 region is CSVARQGDGYTF. The CDR3 region has the DNA TGCAGCGTGGCGAGACAGGGGGATGGCTACACCTTC.

The chain has TRBV20-1 and TRBJ2-1; TRBD1 might be the D (5 bases). Germline V lookup: CDR1 DFQATT, CDR2 SNEGSKA (reference sequence). The CDR3 extends over 15 amino acids. The V and J ends lost 0 bases and 0 bases respectively, with 9 bases between them. The CDR3 sequence is CSARDLQGSYNEQFF. The CDR3 DNA sequence: TGCAGTGCTAGAGATCTCCAGGGCTCCTACAATGAGCAGTTCTTC.

The chain links TRBV7-2 to TRBJ1-6, with a weak D call TRBD1 (5 bases). The CDR3 loop spans 15 amino acids. CDR1 and CDR2 (germline): SGHTA, FQGNSA. Deletions cut 5 bases from V and 8 bases from J, with 16 bases between. The CDR3 region is CASSAQVGDDSPLHF. The CDR3 coding sequence is TGTGCCAGCAGCGCGCAAGTCGGGGACGATTCACCCCTCCACTTT.

J is TRBJ2-7 and V is TRBV21-1; the DNA was not used to check the table's D call, TRBD1. TRBV21-1 is listed as a pseudogene. The CDR3 is 14 amino acids. The CDR3 DNA reads as TGTGCCAGCAGCAAGGGGGGGACTGGGGTCGAGCAGTACTTC. Translation gives CASSKGGTGVEQYF.